The clone carrying this TCR beta chain was detected a few times. The antigen is unknown. TCRdb processed the reads anew with MiXCR; each CDR3 protein has one entry. The data contain about 230,000 distinct CDR3 sequences, under 25% of them singletons. This sample was taken from a study of T cell repertoires in cytomegalovirus infection. V shed 3 bases and J 3 bases; nucleotides not matched to a gene: 6. This CDR3 contains 15 residues. Germline assignment: CDR1 SEHNR and CDR2 FQNEAQ (reference sequence). Overall study findings and caveats: Cumulated frequencies of public TCR beta families served to identify carriers of CMV plus the relevant HLA. CMV-specific TCR beta clonotypes restricted by HLA-C dominated the ex vivo response.

The chain carries TRBV7-9 and TRBJ2-7; 9 nucleotides agree with TRBD1. The sequence was collected from a human donor in good health (CMV status not recorded). Some clones in this sample may be carry-over from other donors' samples. Specimen: CD8+ T cells from PBMCs. CDR3: CASSFGTGLNYEQYF. CDR3 DNA: TGTGCCAGCAGCTTTGGGACAGGGCTCAACTACGAGCAGTACTTC.